These T cell receptor beta chains were read from a single sample in a study of cytotoxic CD8 clonotypes in ibrutinib-treated CLL. This table comes from immunoSEQ multiplex PCR, and its TCRdb copy is limited to in-frame clones, with some not included. The repertoire consists of 20,000 to 30,000 clones, with around 75% occurring once and the leading ten covering around 28%. Sequenced material: PBMCs, taken after 24 months of ibrutinib treatment. These TCRs come from a human donor with chronic lymphocytic leukemia. CDR3s include the opening cysteine and the closing phenylalanine or tryptophan. Each record gives: V gene, D gene, clone size, J gene, CDR3 protein, CDR3 DNA. A D gene is named only where the DNA matches it firmly. Size values are once, few and many counts, or a class for expanded clones, and some rows have none.

TRBV10-1,NA,medium-sized,TRBJ1-5,CASSDTGGQPQHF,TGCGCCAGCAGCGACACCGGCGGTCAGCCCCAGCATTTT
TRBV2,TRBD2,NA,TRBJ2-1,CASRPTSGGDNEQFF,TGTGCCAGCAGACCGACTAGCGGGGGAGACAATGAGCAGTTCTTC
TRBV5-4,NA,few,TRBJ1-6,CASSFGGSPLHF,TGTGCCAGCAGCTTTGGGGGTTCACCCCTCCACTTT
TRBV2,TRBD1,NA,TRBJ1-2,CASSVGQGLGGYTF,TGTGCCAGCAGTGTGGGACAGGGGTTGGGTGGCTACACCTTC
TRBV19,TRBD1,NA,TRBJ1-5,CASRGQGMENQPQHF,TGTGCCAGTCGAGGACAGGGCATGGAGAATCAGCCCCAGCATTTT
TRBV7-9,TRBD2,NA,TRBJ2-3,CASSPGTSGPTDTQYF,TGTGCCAGCAGCCCAGGGACTAGCGGGCCCACAGATACGCAGTATTTT
TRBV18,NA,NA,TRBJ2-1,CASSPTRSSYNEQFF,TGTGCCAGCTCACCAACTAGGAGCTCCTACAATGAGCAGTTCTTC
TRBV5-6,TRBD1,few,TRBJ1-6,CASSFTGDSYNSPLHF,TGTGCCAGCAGCTTCACAGGGGACTCCTATAATTCACCCCTCCACTTT
TRBV10-2,NA,NA,TRBJ2-3,CASSGVDTQYF,TGCGCCAGCAGTGGGGTGGATACGCAGTATTTT
TRBV19,NA,NA,TRBJ1-5,CASSIGGSNQPQHF,TGTGCCAGTAGTATCGGAGGAAGCAATCAGCCCCAGCATTTT
TRBV10-3,NA,NA,TRBJ1-1,CAIRRRQEDTEAFF,TGTGCCATCAGGAGGAGACAGGAGGACACTGAAGCTTTCTTT
TRBV9,TRBD2,NA,TRBJ2-1,CASSVGTSGGYNEQFF,TGTGCCAGCAGCGTAGGGACTAGCGGGGGGTACAATGAGCAGTTCTTC
TRBV7-9,TRBD1,NA,TRBJ2-1,CASSSDRGYNEQFF,TGTGCCAGCAGCTCGGACAGGGGTTACAATGAGCAGTTCTTC
TRBV2,NA,NA,TRBJ1-2,CASSGSSYGYTF,TGTGCCAGCAGTGGATCGTCCTATGGCTACACCTTC
TRBV5-6,NA,NA,TRBJ2-2,CASSFGLTTGELFF,TGTGCCAGCAGCTTTGGACTTACCACCGGGGAGCTGTTTTTT
TRBV9,NA,NA,TRBJ1-4,CASSVGPRRGEKLFF,TGTGCCAGCAGCGTAGGGCCCAGGCGAGGTGAAAAACTGTTTTTT
TRBV18,NA,few,TRBJ2-2,CASSKDGLATGELFF,TGTGCCAGCTCAAAAGACGGATTAGCAACCGGGGAGCTGTTTTTT
TRBV5-1,NA,medium-sized,TRBJ1-3,CASSLAVSGNTIYF,TGCGCCAGCAGCTTGGCAGTTTCTGGAAACACCATATATTTT
TRBV29-1,NA,NA,TRBJ1-2,CSVDSGNYGYTF,TGCAGCGTTGATAGCGGCAACTATGGCTACACCTTC
TRBV11-2,NA,NA,TRBJ2-7,CASSDWSSPREEQYF,TGTGCCAGCAGCGACTGGAGTAGTCCTCGAGAAGAGCAGTACTTC
TRBV5-5,NA,NA,TRBJ1-5,CASSPRVGQSNQPQHF,TGTGCCAGCAGCCCCCGCGTAGGCCAGTCGAATCAGCCCCAGCATTTT
TRBV19,TRBD1,NA,TRBJ1-1,CASSPQGVGAFF,TGTGCCAGTAGTCCCCAGGGGGTAGGAGCTTTCTTT
TRBV19,NA,few,TRBJ2-7,CASSPGGGYEQYF,TGTGCCAGTAGTCCCGGAGGGGGCTACGAGCAGTACTTC
TRBV7-8,NA,NA,TRBJ2-1,CASSPWQRKGNEQFF,TGTGCCAGCAGCCCATGGCAGCGGAAAGGAAATGAGCAGTTCTTC
TRBV27,NA,once,TRBJ2-1,CASSLLAGAYNEQFF,TGTGCCAGCAGTTTGTTGGCAGGGGCTTACAATGAGCAGTTCTTC
TRBV5-1,NA,NA,TRBJ1-6,CASSLGTASDSPLHF,TGCGCCAGCAGCCTAGGGACCGCCTCCGATTCACCCCTCCACTTT
TRBV27,NA,few,TRBJ2-1,CASSLSKGSEQFF,TGTGCCAGCAGTTTATCAAAAGGGTCTGAGCAGTTCTTC
TRBV27,NA,once,TRBJ2-3,CASSFGGTDTQYF,TGTGCCAGCAGTTTTGGGGGCACAGATACGCAGTATTTT
TRBV18,NA,NA,TRBJ2-2,CASSSLGPGEVDTGELFF,TGTGCCAGCTCATCTCTCGGACCTGGGGAAGTTGACACCGGGGAGCTGTTTTTT
TRBV5-1,NA,NA,TRBJ1-1,CASSLDGLNTEAFF,TGCGCCAGCAGCCTGGACGGCCTGAACACTGAAGCTTTCTTT
TRBV15,NA,NA,TRBJ2-7,CATSRDRSVPYEQYF,TGTGCCACCAGCAGAGATAGGTCCGTCCCCTACGAGCAGTACTTC
TRBV27,NA,NA,TRBJ2-7,CASSTAQRSYEQYF,TGTGCCAGCAGTACAGCACAGAGATCCTACGAGCAGTACTTC
TRBV19,NA,NA,TRBJ1-1,CASSIGESRGHAFF,TGTGCCAGTAGTATAGGGGAGTCACGGGGTCATGCTTTCTTT
TRBV7-8,NA,NA,TRBJ1-2,CASSLGVEGYYGYTF,TGTGCCAGCAGCTTGGGTGTGGAGGGGTACTATGGCTACACCTTC
TRBV19,TRBD2,NA,TRBJ2-1,CASKNPSGGEPEQFF,TGTGCCAGTAAGAACCCCAGCGGGGGAGAACCAGAGCAGTTCTTC
TRBV4-1,TRBD2,NA,TRBJ2-3,CASSQAPSGGADTQYF,TGCGCCAGCAGCCAAGCACCTAGCGGGGGAGCAGATACGCAGTATTTT
TRBV29-1,NA,NA,TRBJ1-1,CSVDPLLPDGEAFF,TGCAGCGTTGACCCCCTCCTCCCGGACGGAGAAGCTTTCTTT
TRBV18,TRBD2,NA,TRBJ2-4,CASSSRTRGENIQYF,TGTGCCAGCTCATCCCGGACTAGGGGAGAAAACATTCAGTACTTC
TRBV5-1,TRBD1,NA,TRBJ1-3,CASSLSRQGAQGNTIYF,TGCGCCAGCAGCTTGTCCAGACAGGGCGCACAGGGAAACACCATATATTTT
TRBV29-1,TRBD1,NA,TRBJ1-2,CSVSDRDYGYTF,TGCAGCGTTTCGGACAGGGACTATGGCTACACCTTC